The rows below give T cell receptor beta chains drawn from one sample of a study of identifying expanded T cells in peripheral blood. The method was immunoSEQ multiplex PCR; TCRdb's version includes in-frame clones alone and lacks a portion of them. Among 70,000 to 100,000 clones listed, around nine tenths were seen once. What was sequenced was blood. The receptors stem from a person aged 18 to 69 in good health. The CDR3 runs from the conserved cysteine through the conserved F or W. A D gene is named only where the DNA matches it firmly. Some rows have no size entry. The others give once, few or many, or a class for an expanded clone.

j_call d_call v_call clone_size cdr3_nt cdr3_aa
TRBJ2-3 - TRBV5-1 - TGCGCCAGCAGCTCGACTAGCACAGATACGCAGTATTTT CASSSTSTDTQYF
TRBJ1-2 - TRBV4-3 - TGCGCCAGCAGCCAAGATCCGCGGCGGACCACTAACTATGGCTACACCTTC CASSQDPRRTTNYGYTF
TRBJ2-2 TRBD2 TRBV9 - TGTGCCAGCAGCGTAGCTAGCGGGGGGGGGAACACCGGGGAGCTGTTTTTT CASSVASGGGNTGELFF
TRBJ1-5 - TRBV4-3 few TGCGCCAGCAGCCAAGATGCGGAGGGCTTTCAGCCCCAGCATTTT CASSQDAEGFQPQHF
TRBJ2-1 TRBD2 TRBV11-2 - TGTGCCAGCAGCTTAGTGACTAGCGGGGGGTCCGGCTCGGACAATGAGCAGTTCTTC CASSLVTSGGSGSDNEQFF
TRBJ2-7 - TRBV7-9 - TGTGCCAGCAACGTAGGGGTCGAGCAGTACTTC CASNVGVEQYF
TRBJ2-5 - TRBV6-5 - TGTGCCAGCAGTTACTCGAACCCTAGGCAAGAGACCCAGTACTTC CASSYSNPRQETQYF
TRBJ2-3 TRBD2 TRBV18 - TGTGCCAGCTCACCGCAAACTAGCGGCACAGATACGCAGTATTTT CASSPQTSGTDTQYF
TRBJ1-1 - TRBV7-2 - TGTGCCAGCAGCCCTCGGGGCAGAGTGAACACTGAAGCTTTCTTT CASSPRGRVNTEAFF
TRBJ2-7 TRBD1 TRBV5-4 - TGTGCCAGCAGCTTGAAGACAGGGATTTACGAGCAGTACTTC CASSLKTGIYEQYF
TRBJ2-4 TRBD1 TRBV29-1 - TGCAGCGTCCAGGGGGCGGACATTCAGTACTTC CSVQGADIQYF
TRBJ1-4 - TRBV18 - TGTGCCAGCTCAGAGACAGTAGCAACTAATGAAAAACTGTTTTTT CASSETVATNEKLFF
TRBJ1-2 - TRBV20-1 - TGCAGTGCTGAGACCGCGGTTGGCTACACCTTC CSAETAVGYTF
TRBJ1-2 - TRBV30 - TGTGCCTGGGCCATTTGTTATAGAAAGACCTATGGCTACACCTTC CAWAICYRKTYGYTF
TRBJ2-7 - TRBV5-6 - TGTGCCAGCAGCTTGGACTACGAGCAGTACTTC CASSLDYEQYF
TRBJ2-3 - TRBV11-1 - TGTGCCAGCAGCTTAGAGGGGGATACGCAGTATTTT CASSLEGDTQYF
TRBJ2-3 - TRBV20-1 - TGCAGTGCTAGAAGGGCGGATACGCAGTATTTT CSARRADTQYF
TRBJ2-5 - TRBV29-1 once TGCAGCGTTGACGCAGCAGGGGAAGAGACCCAGTACTTC CSVDAAGEETQYF
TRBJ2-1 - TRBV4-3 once TGCGCCAGCAGCCAAGACTACAACGGGGGTCAGTTCTTC CASSQDYNGGQFF
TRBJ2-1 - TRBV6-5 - TGTGCCAGCAGTTACGCCGGGTTTTCTGGGCAGTTCTTC CASSYAGFSGQFF
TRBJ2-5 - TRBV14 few TGTGCCAGCAGACGTGGGGGGCTCGGGAGAGAGACCCAGTACTTC CASRRGGLGRETQYF
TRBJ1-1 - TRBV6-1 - TGTGCCAGCAGTGGCCCCGGGACAACCTACATGAACACTGAAGCTTTCTTT CASSGPGTTYMNTEAFF
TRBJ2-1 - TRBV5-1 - TGCGCCAGCAGCTTGGGCCCGTTGCCCGACAATGAGCAGTTCTTC CASSLGPLPDNEQFF
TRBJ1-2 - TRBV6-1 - TGTGCCAGCAGTGAAGGTGCAGTCTATGGCTACACCTTC CASSEGAVYGYTF
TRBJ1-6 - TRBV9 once TGTGCCAGCAGCGCACCCGGGACGGTAACTTCACCCCTCCACTTT CASSAPGTVTSPLHF
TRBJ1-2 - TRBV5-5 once TGTGCCAGCAGCCATCCGGGACCTACTTATGGCTACACCTTC CASSHPGPTYGYTF
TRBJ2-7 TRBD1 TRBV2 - TGTGCCAGCAGCGAAACACAGGGGGCGGCTGCCGAGCAGTACTTC CASSETQGAAAEQYF
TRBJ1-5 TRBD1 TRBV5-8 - TGTGCCAGCAGCTTGTGGTCGGGTAACAGGGGGGGCCAGCCCCAGCATTTT CASSLWSGNRGGQPQHF
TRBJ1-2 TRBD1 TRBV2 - TGTGCCAGCAGGGACAGGGCCTTCTATGGCTACACCTTC CASRDRAFYGYTF
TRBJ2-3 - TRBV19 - TGTGCCAGTAGCAGGGAGAGGCTAGCAGATACGCAGTATTTT CASSRERLADTQYF
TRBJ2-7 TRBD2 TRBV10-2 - TGCGCCAGCAGTGTGCCCAGCGGGGGCCCCGAGCAGTACTTC CASSVPSGGPEQYF
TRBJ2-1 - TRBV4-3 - TGCGCCAGCAGCCAAGCGGGACCCAACAATGAGCAGTTCTTC CASSQAGPNNEQFF
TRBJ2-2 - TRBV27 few TGTGCCAGCGGGGGGATTTACACCGGGGAGCTGTTTTTT CASGGIYTGELFF
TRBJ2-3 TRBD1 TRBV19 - TGTGCCAGTAGCGAGACAGGGTCTACAGATACGCAGTATTTT CASSETGSTDTQYF
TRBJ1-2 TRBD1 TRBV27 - TGTGCCAGCAGGGGGACAGGGAACTATGGCTACACCTTC CASRGTGNYGYTF
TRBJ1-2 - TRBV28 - TGTGCCAGCAGTCCAGCCCGATCCTTCTATGGCTACACCTTC CASSPARSFYGYTF
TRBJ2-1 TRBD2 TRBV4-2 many TGTGCCAGCAGCCAGACTAGCGGGGGGGCCAATGAGCAGTTCTTC CASSQTSGGANEQFF
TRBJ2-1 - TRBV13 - TGTGCCAGCAGCTTCGGGACGAGCTACAATGAGCAGTTCTTC CASSFGTSYNEQFF
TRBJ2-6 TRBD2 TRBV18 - TGTGCCAGCTCACCATATCTAGGGGCGGGGGATACCTCTGGGGCCAACGTCCTGACTTTC CASSPYLGAGDTSGANVLTF
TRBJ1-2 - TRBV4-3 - TGCGCCAGCAGCCAAGAACTGGGCTATGGCTACACCTTC CASSQELGYGYTF
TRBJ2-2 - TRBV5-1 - TGCGCCAGCAGCTACGGGAGATGGGACACCGGGGAGCTGTTTTTT CASSYGRWDTGELFF
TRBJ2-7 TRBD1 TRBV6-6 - TGTGCCAGCAGGCCCGGACAGGGGCTAAACGAGCAGTACTTC CASRPGQGLNEQYF
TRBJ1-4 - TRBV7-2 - TGTGCCAGCAGCCCCCCCGGGCTACCTGAAAAACTGTTTTTT CASSPPGLPEKLFF
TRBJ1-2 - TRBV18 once TGTGCCAGCTCACCAGTGGCGGGGCCTGAGGGTGGCTACACCTTC CASSPVAGPEGGYTF
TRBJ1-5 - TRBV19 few TGTGCCAGTAGTATAGGACAAATCAATCAGCCCCAGCATTTT CASSIGQINQPQHF
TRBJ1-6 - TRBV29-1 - TGCAGCGTTCAACCGGATGTATATTCACCCCTCCACTTT CSVQPDVYSPLHF
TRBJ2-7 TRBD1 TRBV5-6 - TGTGCCAGCAGCCCAGGGGGCCGAAACGAGCAGTACTTC CASSPGGRNEQYF
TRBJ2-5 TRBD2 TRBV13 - TGTGCCAGCAGCTATATTAGCGGGGGTGAGACCCAGTACTTC CASSYISGGETQYF
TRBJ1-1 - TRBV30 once TGTGCCTGGCAAGAGGGGACAAACACTGAAGCTTTCTTT CAWQEGTNTEAFF
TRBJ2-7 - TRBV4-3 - TGCGCCAGCAGCCAAGACTATGACAGGAGGTACGAGCAGTACTTC CASSQDYDRRYEQYF
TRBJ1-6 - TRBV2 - TGTGCAGCAGCGGAAGTCAGGGTCGATAATTCACCCCTCCACTTT CAAAEVRVDNSPLHF
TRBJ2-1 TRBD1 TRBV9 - TGTGCCAGCAGCGATGAAGACAGGGGGATCTCCTACAATGAGCAGTTCTTC CASSDEDRGISYNEQFF
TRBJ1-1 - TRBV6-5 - TGTGCCAGCAGTTACTCAGGGCAGAGTGCCATCCAAGCTTTCTTT CASSYSGQSAIQAFF
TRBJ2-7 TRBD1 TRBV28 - TGTGCCAGCAGGGGACAGGTTGACTACGAGCAGTACTTC CASRGQVDYEQYF
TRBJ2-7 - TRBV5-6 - TGTGCCAGCAGCTTCCCCCGGGGGCGGGATCTGGACGAGCAGTACTTC CASSFPRGRDLDEQYF
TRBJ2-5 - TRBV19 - TGTGCCAGTAGTGCCGGTCGGGGGTGGGAGACCCAGTACTTC CASSAGRGWETQYF
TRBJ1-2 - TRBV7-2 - TGTGCCAGCAGCCTCACCGGAAGGATAAACTATGGCTACACCTTC CASSLTGRINYGYTF